These 6 T cell receptor beta chains share one sample of origin, sequenced in a study of esophageal squamous cell carcinoma under preoperative chemotherapy. TCRdb re-derived calls from the PCR reads in MiXCR, one entry per CDR3 protein. The sample shows about 30,000 distinct CDR3 sequences, under 55% of them seen only once. The time point is: before preoperative PTX-NDP chemotherapy. This sample was obtained from a patient given preoperative chemotherapy. The receptors were gathered from a human donor with esophageal squamous cell carcinoma. The donor label of this sample is uncertain.

This clonotype was seen ten or more times. The V and J genes are TRBV19 and TRBJ2-1, with 16 bases lining up with TRBD2. Unmatched junction bases numbered 15, after V lost 10 bases and J lost 6 bases. Germline CDR1 and CDR2: LNHDA and SQIVND (reference sequence). CDR3 length equals 18 residues. The CDR3 bases are TGTGCCACTGGGACTAGCGGGAGGGCCGAGGTGGCCCTCAATGAGCAGTTCTTC. Translated: CATGTSGRAEVALNEQFF.

This chain joins TRBV7-2 and TRBJ2-3, with TRBD2 matching over 8 bases. The DNA end favors TRBJ2-7, so the J call may be wrong. The germline V gene encodes CDR1 SGHTA and CDR2 FQGNSA. This CDR3 is 14 amino acids long. The CDR3 here is CAGSGGVDPETQYF. The DNA of the CDR3 is TGTGCGGGGAGCGGGGGCGTTGACCCAGAGACGCAGTACTTC.

The chain links TRBV6-5 to TRBJ2-3; no reliable D call. Near its end, the DNA agrees better with TRBJ2-5, so the J call may be wrong. The germline gives CDR1 MNHEY, CDR2 SVGAGI. The CDR3 is 14 residues long. CDR3 in DNA: TGTGCCAGCAGTTACGGCCTAGGACAAGAGACCCAGTACTTC. It yields the protein CASSYGLGQETQYF.

This chain links TRBV10-3 with TRBJ2-3; maybe TRBD2 (6 bases). V was clipped by 10 bases and J by 6 bases, with 20 bases between them. This CDR3 contains 14 residues. CDR1 is ENHRY, CDR2 SYGVKD, per germline. CDR3 sequence reads: CATGRGGNKDTQYF. CDR3 sequence (DNA): TGTGCCACCGGGCGAGGAGGGAACAAGGATACGCAGTATTTT.

This clonotype showed up just a few times. V and J are TRBV20-1 and TRBJ2-5; TRBD2 might be the D (6 bases). The CDR3 is 13 residues long. V lost 4 bases, J lost 7 bases, and 16 bases lay in between. The V gene's germline CDR1 is DFQATT and CDR2 SNEGSKA (reference sequence). The CDR3 bases are TGCAGTGCTAATGAGGGAGGCGGGTGGACCCAGTACTTC. Translated, it gives CSANEGGGWTQYF.

Comments on this clonotype: One end of the junction fails to match germline, which may point to a read error. The rearrangement links TRBV7-2 to TRBJ2-4; D tentatively reads TRBD1 or TRBD2 (5 bases each). The germline CDR1 and CDR2 sequences are SGHTA and FQGNSA. CDR3 length equals 15 residues. CDR3 in DNA: TGTGGCCGCAGCTCGGGGCTGAGAGCCAAAAACACTCAGTACTTC. This encodes CGRSSGLRAKNTQYF.